Below are 27 T cell receptor beta chains sequenced from a single sample in a study of T cells after somatic rescue of genetic block. Sequencing used immunoSEQ multiplex PCR; TCRdb keeps in-frame clones, though not all of them. Of under 150,000 clones listed, about 90% are singletons. Material for sequencing was peripheral blood mononuclear cells (PBMCs). Every receptor here comes from a woman aged 18-29 years.

The chain joins TRBV9 to TRBJ2-5, with TRBD1 matching 7 bases. V trimming: 0 bases; J trimming: 5 bases; junction bases outside the gene matches: 7. The CDR3 is 15 amino acids. The germline gives CDR1 SGDLS, CDR2 YYNGEE. The chain's CDR3 is CASSVETGVLETQYF. Here the CDR3 DNA reads TGTGCCAGCAGCGTAGAAACAGGGGTGTTGGAGACCCAGTACTTC.

This rearrangement joins TRBV19 to TRBJ2-6; D uncertain. V gave up 3 bases and J gave up 0 bases, with 12 bases separating them. This CDR3 is 17 amino acids long. Per germline, CDR1 LNHDA and CDR2 SQIVND (reference sequence). This CDR3 is CASSIFGLSSGANVLTF. The CDR3 DNA sequence: TGTGCCAGTAGTATTTTTGGGCTTAGCTCTGGGGCCAACGTCCTGACTTTC.

The V and J genes are TRBV4-3 and TRBJ1-5; D is perhaps TRBD1 (5 bases). The germline V and J ends were trimmed by 0 bases and 9 bases, with 15 bases remaining between them. The CDR3 spans 15 residues. The germline gives CDR1 LGHNA, CDR2 YSLEER. The DNA of the CDR3 is TGCGCCAGCAGCCAAGAGTCGGGGGGGGATTGGCCCCAGCATTTT. This encodes CASSQESGGDWPQHF.

The chain has TRBV5-4 and TRBJ2-1; 10 nucleotides match TRBD2. Germline V CDR1 and CDR2: SGHNT, YYREEE (reference sequence). After removal of 4 bases from V and 1 base from J, the junction contained 5 bases not matched to a gene. This CDR3 is built from 16 residues. The CDR3 bases are TGTGCCAGCAGCAAACGACTAGCGGGTTCCTACAATGAGCAGTTCTTC. Translated: CASSKRLAGSYNEQFF.

The chain couples TRBV7-3 to TRBJ2-3, with D perhaps matching TRBD1 or TRBD2 (5 bases each). Germline CDR1 reads SGHTA; CDR2 reads FQGTGA. This CDR3 is built from 14 residues. Trimming cost V 1 base and J 5 bases, with 10 bases left between them. The CDR3 sequence: CASSLSSGGDTQYF. The CDR3 bases are TGTGCCAGCAGCTTAAGTTCTGGGGGAGATACGCAGTATTTT.

This clone was seen a single time. This chain uses TRBV5-6 with TRBJ2-7; no firm D call. The germline V gene has CDR1 SGHDT and CDR2 YYEEEE. Deletions cut 4 bases from V and 6 bases from J, with 11 bases between. This CDR3 is built from 12 residues. CDR3 loop: CASSLRPGEQYF. In nucleotides, the CDR3 is TGTGCCAGCAGCCTCCGACCTGGCGAGCAGTACTTC.

This chain connects TRBV11-2 to TRBJ2-7; TRBD1 matches 7 bases. Losses at the gene ends were 0 bases for V and 0 bases for J; bases not matched to a gene: 11. CDR3 size: 18 residues. CDR1 and CDR2 (germline): SGHAT, FQNNGV. CDR3 region: CASSLDQAGRGSSYEQYF. CDR3 in DNA: TGTGCCAGCAGCTTAGATCAGGCGGGCAGGGGGTCCTCCTACGAGCAGTACTTC.

The CDR3 reads CASSLYRGGETQYF. The CDR3 bases are TGTGCCAGCAGCTTGTACAGGGGCGGGGAGACCCAGTACTTC. The chain has TRBV5-8 and TRBJ2-5, with 7 positions matching TRBD1. The CDR3 is 14 residues long. J lost 5 bases, V lost 1 base, and 5 bases had no gene match. Germline V gives CDR1 SGHTS, CDR2 YDEGEE. Variable domain in full (rest from reference TRBV5-8 and TRBJ2-5): EAGVTQSPTHLIKTRGQQATLRCSPISGHTSVYWYQQALGLGLQFLLWYDEGEERNRGNFPPRFSGRQFPNYSSELNVNALELEDSALYLCASSLYRGGETQYFGPGTRLLVL.

The chain uses TRBV4-1 and TRBJ2-2, with TRBD1 matching 11 bases. J was trimmed by 4 bases and V by 4 bases; bases with no gene match: 5. CDR1 and CDR2 (germline): MGHRA, YSYEKL. This CDR3 spans 16 amino acids. The chain's CDR3 is CASSRDRGTGTGELFF. CDR3 sequence (DNA): TGCGCCAGCAGCCGGGACAGGGGGACGGGCACCGGGGAGCTGTTTTTT.

The chain combines TRBV7-8 with TRBJ1-1; D is ambiguous. The CDR3 covers 12 residues. Per the germline V gene, CDR1 is SGHVS and CDR2 is FQNEAQ. Trimming removed 3 bases at V and 5 bases at J, with 7 bases between. CDR3 nucleotides: TGTGCCAGCAGCTTTAGGGTTACTGAAGCTTTCTTT. Its protein is CASSFRVTEAFF. The full variable domain, in which reference TRBV7-8 and TRBJ1-1 provide the parts outside the CDR3, is GAGVSQSPRYKVAKRGQDVALRCDPISGHVSLFWYQQALGQGPEFLTYFQNEAQLDKSGLPSDRFFAERPEGSVSTLKIQRTQQEDSAVYLCASSFRVTEAFFGQGTRLTVV.

The genes are TRBV30 and TRBJ2-7; D is tentatively TRBD1 or TRBD2 (6 bases each). The CDR3 loop spans 13 amino acids. V gave up 0 bases and J gave up 3 bases, with 9 bases separating them. CDR1 and CDR2 from the germline V gene are GTSNPN and SVGIG (reference sequence). The CDR3, as DNA: TGTGCCTGGAGTGTAGGAGGGGGCTACGAGCAGTACTTC. This encodes CAWSVGGGYEQYF.

The chain links TRBV11-2 to TRBJ2-7; maybe TRBD2 (5 bases). The CDR3 is made up of 14 amino acids. V was pared by 1 base and J by 7 bases, with 14 bases between. CDR1 and CDR2 from the germline V gene are SGHAT and FQNNGV. The CDR3 loop reads CASSLAWSAEEQYF. The CDR3 region has the DNA TGTGCCAGCAGCTTAGCGTGGTCAGCGGAGGAGCAGTACTTC.

The rearrangement joins TRBV9 to TRBJ2-1; 8 nucleotides align to TRBD2. Trimming cost V 5 bases and J 3 bases; bases outside gene matches: 10. CDR1 SGDLS and CDR2 YYNGEE come from the germline V gene. The CDR3 sequence is 16 residues long. The CDR3: CASSFRRGGIYNEQFF. The CDR3, as DNA: TGTGCCAGCAGTTTTCGTCGGGGGGGCATCTACAATGAGCAGTTCTTC.

CDR3 DNA sequence: TGTGCCAGCAGCATCGAACGGGGGATCCCTTCGGGTCAGCCCCAGCATTTT. Its protein product is CASSIERGIPSGQPQHF. The chain employs TRBV25-1 and TRBJ1-5, with a possible D match to TRBD1 (5 bases). V was pared by 6 bases and J by 6 bases, with 24 bases between. The V gene's germline CDR1 is MGHDK and CDR2 SYGVNS. The CDR3 loop spans 17 amino acids.

The table lists this clone with a few counts. The chain links TRBV4-2 to TRBJ1-2; a possible D gene is TRBD1 (5 bases). CDR1 and CDR2 from the germline V gene are LGHNA and YNFKEQ. The CDR3 contains 17 residues. Trimming pared 0 bases from V and 3 bases from J, leaving 17 bases between. The CDR3 bases are TGTGCCAGCAGCCAAGAAACTGGAAGCAGGGTGCACTATGGCTACACCTTC. The encoded protein is CASSQETGSRVHYGYTF.

The chain employs TRBV5-1 and TRBJ2-2; maybe TRBD1 (6 bases). The V gene lost 3 bases and the J gene lost 5 bases, with 17 bases spanning the gap. From germline, CDR1 is SGHRS and CDR2 YFSETQ. CDR3 length: 16 amino acids. CDR3 DNA sequence: TGCGCCAGCAGCTCGACTCCCGACAGGTCGACCGGGGAGCTGTTTTTT. Translating it yields CASSSTPDRSTGELFF.

The chain uses TRBV5-1 and TRBJ1-2; TRBD1 is a possible D gene (5 bases). V was cut by 4 bases and J by 3 bases, with 13 bases left in between. Germline CDR1 and CDR2: SGHRS and YFSETQ. CDR3 length: 14 amino acids. The CDR3 DNA reads as TGCGCCAGCAGCCTAGATACAGGTGACTATGGCTACACCTTC. This sequence encodes CASSLDTGDYGYTF.

In its sample, this clone was seen once. This chain connects TRBV29-1 to TRBJ1-2; the D is unclear. The ends were cut back, 0 bases at V and 1 base at J, with 3 bases in the middle. CDR3 length equals 12 residues. Germline assignment: CDR1 SQVTM and CDR2 ANQGSEA. CDR3 amino acids: CSVEEFNYGYTF. The DNA of the CDR3 is TGCAGCGTTGAAGAGTTTAACTATGGCTACACCTTC.

This clone was seen a single time. J is TRBJ1-3 and V is TRBV7-9, with D unclear. The CDR3 is 17 residues long. Deletions cut 0 bases from V and 5 bases from J, with 17 bases between. Germline CDR1 is SEHNR and CDR2 is FQNEAQ (reference sequence). The CDR3 reads CASSLALAEYLRNTIYF. In DNA, the CDR3 is TGTGCCAGCAGCTTAGCTCTGGCAGAGTATCTGCGAAACACCATATATTTT.

V gene TRBV7-9 combines with J gene TRBJ1-2; D might be TRBD1 (6 bases). Looked up from germline, CDR1 is SEHNR and CDR2 is FQNEAQ (reference sequence). This CDR3 region has 15 residues. V lost 1 base, J lost 4 bases, and 13 bases lay in between. CDR3 coding DNA: TGTGCCAGCAGCTTAGATTGGGTGGACAGCTATGGCTACACCTTC. Translating gives CASSLDWVDSYGYTF. The full variable domain, in which reference TRBV7-9 and TRBJ1-2 provide the parts outside the CDR3, is DTGVSQNPRHKITKRGQNVTFRCDPISEHNRLYWYRQTLGQGPEFLTYFQNEAQLEKSRLLSDRFSAERPKGSFSTLEIQRTEQGDSAMYLCASSLDWVDSYGYTFGSGTRLTVV.

The chain employs TRBV5-1 and TRBJ2-5; 9 positions agree with TRBD1. In germline, CDR1 is SGHRS, CDR2 YFSETQ. The V gene end was trimmed by 3 bases and the J gene end by 1 base; junction bases not matched to a gene: 4. The CDR3 has 15 amino acids. The CDR3 DNA sequence: TGCGCCAGCAGCTCAATACAGGGGGCCCAAGAGACCCAGTACTTC. It translates to CASSSIQGAQETQYF.

The chain combines TRBV10-3 with TRBJ2-7; the match to TRBD1 covers 9 bases. The ends lost 5 bases at V and 8 bases at J; junction bases unmatched: 10. Per germline, CDR1 ENHRY and CDR2 SYGVKD. The CDR3 has 14 amino acids. CDR3 sequence reads: CAISTPGQGIKQYF. The CDR3 region has the DNA TGTGCCATCAGTACCCCGGGACAGGGTATTAAGCAGTACTTC.

This chain connects TRBV23-1 to TRBJ2-2; D tentatively fits TRBD1 or TRBD2 (5 bases each). TRBV23-1 counts as an open reading frame of uncertain function. V shed 0 bases and J shed 4 bases, with 18 bases lying between them. This CDR3 region has 18 residues. The CDR3 is CASSQSPGRPLSTGELFF. DNA for the CDR3: TGCGCCAGCAGTCAATCGCCAGGGAGACCTTTATCCACCGGGGAGCTGTTTTTT.

The chain links TRBV6-1 to TRBJ2-7; D is unclear. This CDR3 has 13 amino acids. Germline assignment: CDR1 MNHNS and CDR2 SASEGT. V shed 4 bases and J shed 2 bases, with 9 bases lying between them. CDR3 sequence: CASSASATYEQYF. In DNA, the CDR3 is TGTGCCAGCAGTGCAAGCGCTACCTACGAGCAGTACTTC.

This chain links TRBV7-9 with TRBJ1-2; 8 nucleotides agree with TRBD1. The V gene end was trimmed by 5 bases and the J gene end by 1 base; junction bases not matched to a gene: 12. The germline V gene has CDR1 SEHNR and CDR2 FQNEAQ (reference sequence). CDR3 length: 17 residues. CDR3 region: CASSPPDADRDNYGYTF. The CDR3 DNA sequence: TGTGCCAGCAGCCCCCCCGACGCGGACAGGGATAACTATGGCTACACCTTC. Together with reference TRBV7-9 and TRBJ1-2, the CDR3 gives the full variable domain: DTGVSQNPRHKITKRGQNVTFRCDPISEHNRLYWYRQTLGQGPEFLTYFQNEAQLEKSRLLSDRFSAERPKGSFSTLEIQRTEQGDSAMYLCASSPPDADRDNYGYTFGSGTRLTVV.

The chain combines TRBV9 with TRBJ1-1; TRBD1 aligns across 8 bases. V lost 4 bases and J lost 1; bases outside the gene matches: 12. The CDR3 is 17 residues long. Germline V lookup: CDR1 SGDLS, CDR2 YYNGEE. CDR3 region: CASSPRTGLRENTEAFF. As DNA, the CDR3 is TGTGCCAGCAGCCCCCGGACAGGGTTAAGAGAGAACACTGAAGCTTTCTTT.

Only one count was recorded for this clone. The chain is built from TRBV28 and TRBJ1-5; 7 bases align to TRBD1. The ends lost 3 bases at V and 2 bases at J; junction bases unmatched: 7. The CDR3 is 16 amino acids. The germline gives CDR1 MDHEN, CDR2 SYDVKM. The CDR3 nucleotides are TGTGCCAGCAGTTTTAGACAGGGCTCGGGCAATCAGCCCCAGCATTTT. This codes for CASSFRQGSGNQPQHF.